Shown below are 30 T cell receptor beta chains from a single sample sequenced in a study of blood T cell repertoires in COVID-19. The assay was immunoSEQ multiplex PCR, and TCRdb's table has in-frame clones only and misses some. This sample has 200,000 to 300,000 clones, with approximately 86% found just once. What was sequenced was peripheral blood. Receptor source: a woman aged 55-70 years with active or convalescent COVID-19.

J is TRBJ1-4 and V is TRBV11-2, with D maybe TRBD1 (5 bases). The CDR3 runs to 15 residues. Trimming removed 2 bases at V and 4 bases at J, with 11 bases between. Germline V gives CDR1 SGHAT, CDR2 FQNNGV. This CDR3 is CASSLLPGYNEKLFF. CDR3 bases: TGTGCCAGCAGCTTACTTCCAGGGTATAATGAAAAACTGTTTTTT. The full variable domain, its missing parts supplied by reference TRBV11-2 and TRBJ1-4, is EAGVAQSPRYKIIEKRQSVAFWCNPISGHATLYWYQQILGQGPKLLIQFQNNGVVDDSQLPKDRFSAERLKGVDSTLKIQPAKLEDSAVYLCASSLLPGYNEKLFFGSGTQLSVL.

With respect to this clone: Distinct nucleotide sequences in the sample also encode this CDR3. CDR3 bases: TGTGCCAGCAGCTTATCCAGCTACGAGCAGTACTTC. This sequence encodes CASSLSSYEQYF. This sequence joins TRBV7-8 and TRBJ2-7; no clear D gene. The germline V gene encodes CDR1 SGHVS and CDR2 FQNEAQ. The germline V and J ends were trimmed by 2 bases and 3 bases, with 5 bases remaining between them. This CDR3 is 12 amino acids long.

The chain is built from TRBV27 and TRBJ1-2; possibly TRBD1 for D (6 bases). V was clipped by 2 bases and J by 4 bases, with 17 bases between them. The length of the CDR3 is 16 residues. CDR1 is MNHEY, CDR2 SMNVEV, per germline (reference sequence). CDR3 sequence reads: CASSLRSGVLGYGYTF. CDR3 DNA: TGTGCCAGCAGTTTACGGTCAGGGGTTTTGGGCTATGGCTACACCTTC.

This sequence joins TRBV6-6 and TRBJ2-3, with 14 bases that match TRBD2. This CDR3 spans 16 amino acids. The V segment lost 6 bases and the J segment 6 bases; nucleotides outside the gene matches: 8. Looked up from germline, CDR1 is MNHNY and CDR2 is SVGAGI (reference sequence). The CDR3 DNA reads TGTGCCAGCAGCCCCCCGACTAGCGGGGGGGCGGATACGCAGTATTTT. Encoded protein: CASSPPTSGGADTQYF.

The CDR3 coding sequence is TGTGCCAGCAGTCCGACAGTTAACTATGGCTACACCTTC. It yields the protein CASSPTVNYGYTF. This chain connects TRBV2 to TRBJ1-2; the D gene is possibly TRBD1 (5 bases). Germline lookup yields CDR1 SNHLY and CDR2 FYNNEI. The CDR3 sequence is 13 residues long. V was shortened by 5 bases and J by 1 base, with 8 bases between the two germline ends.

This chain uses TRBV5-4 with TRBJ1-2, with TRBD1 as a possible D gene (6 bases). Germline V gene sequence: CDR1 SGHNT, CDR2 YYREEE (reference sequence). V gave up 4 bases and J gave up 6 bases, with 16 bases separating them. This CDR3 spans 14 amino acids. The CDR3 spells CASSPQGRVDGYTF. The CDR3 DNA reads as TGTGCCAGCAGCCCACAGGGACGGGTAGATGGCTACACCTTC.

This chain uses TRBV19 with TRBJ1-1, with TRBD1 matching 9 bases. This CDR3 is built from 16 residues. With V trimmed by 7 bases and J by 7 bases, 16 bases remained unmatched. CDR1 LNHDA and CDR2 SQIVND come from the germline V gene (reference sequence). CDR3 region: CASTLGQGKGLGEAFF. Here the CDR3 DNA reads TGTGCCAGTACTCTGGGACAGGGAAAGGGGCTTGGTGAAGCTTTCTTT. Drawing the rest from reference TRBV19 and TRBJ1-1, the complete variable domain is DGGITQSPKYLFRKEGQNVTLSCEQNLNHDAMYWYRQDPGQGLRLIYYSQIVNDFQKGDIAEGYSVSREKKESFPLTVTSAQKNPTAFYLCASTLGQGKGLGEAFFGQGTRLTVV.

The chain carries TRBV6-5 and TRBJ2-7; D gene uncertain. V was clipped by 10 bases and J by 4 bases, with 8 bases between them. This CDR3 is 10 amino acids long. The germline V gene has CDR1 MNHEY and CDR2 SVGAGI. As DNA, the CDR3 is TGTGCCACCCTAGGTTACGAGCAGTACTTC. It yields the protein CATLGYEQYF.

The chain joins TRBV7-9 to TRBJ2-6; D not certain. V gave up 2 bases and J gave up 0 bases, with 11 bases separating them. Germline V gene data show CDR1 as SEHNR and CDR2 as FQNEAQ (reference sequence). The length of the CDR3 is 17 residues. The CDR3 DNA sequence: TGTGCCAGCAGCTTACCCCTTCTGAGCTCTGGGGCCAACGTCCTGACTTTC. Translated: CASSLPLLSSGANVLTF.

This sequence joins TRBV4-1 and TRBJ1-4; 7 nucleotides align to TRBD1. J was trimmed by 4 bases and V by 4 bases; bases with no gene match: 15. This CDR3 comprises 18 residues. Germline V gives CDR1 MGHRA, CDR2 YSYEKL. The chain's CDR3 is CASSRTPPGTAINEKLFF. The CDR3 coding sequence is TGCGCCAGCAGCCGAACTCCCCCAGGGACAGCAATTAATGAAAAACTGTTTTTT.

The table lists this clone with a count of one. The chain uses TRBV18 and TRBJ2-3; 7 bases match TRBD2. This CDR3 region has 15 residues. Germline CDR1 reads KGHSH; CDR2 reads LQKENI. V dropped 3 bases and J dropped 1; count of bases not matched to a gene: 4. CDR3 nucleotides: TGTGCCAGCTCACCTTCTGGACTAGGCACAGATACGCAGTATTTT. Its protein is CASSPSGLGTDTQYF.

This clone has only a few counts. The chain uses TRBV4-1 and TRBJ2-2, with 7 bases lining up with TRBD2. The CDR3 covers 16 residues. Germline V gene sequence: CDR1 MGHRA, CDR2 YSYEKL. Trimming removed 0 bases from V and 5 bases from J; junction bases left unmatched: 6. The chain's CDR3 is CASSQERGGRTGELFF. CDR3 nucleotides: TGCGCCAGCAGCCAAGAGAGGGGAGGGAGGACCGGGGAGCTGTTTTTT.

Only a few counts were recorded for this clone. The gene calls are TRBV7-2 and TRBJ1-5; a weak D match, TRBD1 (5 bases). The length of the CDR3 is 14 residues. The germline CDR1 and CDR2 sequences are SGHTA and FQGNSA. V was shortened by 5 bases and J by 4 bases, with 12 bases between the two germline ends. CDR3 loop: CASSQNRMNQPQHF. In DNA, the CDR3 is TGTGCCAGCAGCCAAAACAGGATGAATCAGCCCCAGCATTTT.

This clone was seen more than once but under ten times. The chain joins TRBV6-5 to TRBJ2-5, with 8 bases matching TRBD2. Germline V gives CDR1 MNHEY, CDR2 SVGAGI. Trimming removed 8 bases from V and 11 bases from J; junction bases left unmatched: 16. This CDR3 is built from 14 residues. The CDR3 nucleotides read TGTGCCAGCGGACTAGCCGGGGTCTCAGTACTACAGTACTTC. As protein: CASGLAGVSVLQYF.

The chain recombines TRBV10-3 with TRBJ2-6, with 12 bases identical to TRBD2. The J segment lost 3 bases and the V segment lost 0 bases, leaving 12 bases of the junction unmatched. The CDR3 totals 21 residues. Looked up from germline, CDR1 is ENHRY and CDR2 is SYGVKD. This CDR3 is CAISESFVSSGRAGGANVLTF. The CDR3 DNA follows: TGTGCCATCAGTGAGTCCTTCGTATCTAGCGGGAGGGCTGGTGGGGCCAACGTCCTGACTTTC.

Concerning this clone: At one of its ends the junction is not consistent with the germline gene, which may arise from a read error. Here the CDR3 DNA reads TGTGCCTGTAGACAGGGGGGGACCGGGGAGCTGTTTTTT. Translated: CACRQGGTGELFF. The chain recombines TRBV19 with TRBJ2-2; 9 positions match TRBD1. This CDR3 spans 13 amino acids. CDR1 is LNHDA, CDR2 SQIVND, per germline (reference sequence).

The chain joins TRBV10-3 to TRBJ2-5, with D possibly being TRBD2 (6 bases). Germline loops: CDR1 ENHRY, CDR2 SYGVKD. Trimming removed 4 bases at V and 4 bases at J, with 13 bases between. This CDR3 has 14 residues. CDR3 DNA: TGTGCCATCAGTGGGGAACTAGCCCCAGAGACCCAGTACTTC. Translating it yields CAISGELAPETQYF.

This clone was seen more than once but under ten times. The chain is built from TRBV7-8 and TRBJ1-1; 7 bases align to TRBD1. This CDR3 region has 14 residues. CDR1 SGHVS and CDR2 FQNEAQ come from the germline V gene. J was trimmed by 8 bases and V by 2 bases; bases with no gene match: 8. The CDR3 DNA follows: TGTGCCAGCAGCTTAAGGGGGCCAGAGTCCGAAGCTTTCTTT. Translated, it gives CASSLRGPESEAFF.

This clone was counted once. This chain uses TRBV11-2 with TRBJ1-6; 7 positions match TRBD1. V lost 3 bases and J lost 2; bases outside the gene matches: 4. This CDR3 comprises 16 residues. From germline, CDR1 is SGHAT and CDR2 FQNNGV. The CDR3 reads CASSLGDSPYNSPLHF. The CDR3 DNA sequence: TGTGCCAGCAGCTTGGGGGACAGCCCCTATAATTCACCCCTCCACTTT.

The CDR3 nucleotides read TGCAGTGCTAGAGATCAGGGGGCGGAGTACGTC. Protein product: CSARDQGAEYV. J is TRBJ2-7 and V is TRBV20-1, with TRBD1 matching 8 bases. Germline V gene data show CDR1 as DFQATT and CDR2 as SNEGSKA (reference sequence). Trimming cost V 0 bases and J 11 bases; bases outside gene matches: 3. The CDR3 has 11 amino acids.

The rearrangement joins TRBV18 to TRBJ2-7, with 11 bases lining up with TRBD2. V dropped 2 bases and J dropped 6; count of bases not matched to a gene: 6. This CDR3 is built from 15 residues. Germline CDR1 KGHSH, CDR2 LQKENI. The CDR3, as DNA: TGTGCCAGCTCACCATCACCACTAGCGGGAGTCGAGCAGTACTTC. Its translation: CASSPSPLAGVEQYF. Together with reference TRBV18 and TRBJ2-7, the CDR3 gives the full variable domain: NAGVMQNPRHLVRRRGQEARLRCSPMKGHSHVYWYRQLPEEGLKFMVYLQKENIIDESGMPKERFSAEFPKEGPSILRIQQVVRGDSAAYFCASSPSPLAGVEQYFGPGTRLTVT.

The gene calls are TRBV5-1 and TRBJ1-1, with D uncertain. Germline-derived CDR1 and CDR2 are SGHRS and YFSETQ. CDR3 size: 14 residues. V was clipped by 0 bases and J by 1 base, with 7 bases between them. CDR3 DNA: TGCGCCAGCAGCTTGGCCGGGGAGAACACTGAAGCTTTCTTT. Its protein product is CASSLAGENTEAFF.

V gene TRBV7-9 combines with J gene TRBJ2-3, with D hard to call. This CDR3 comprises 11 residues. CDR1 is SEHNR and CDR2 is FQNEAQ in the germline V gene (reference sequence). With 5 bases removed from V and 6 bases from J, the gap between germline ends came to 6 bases. Here the CDR3 reads CASSISDTQYF. The CDR3 nucleotides are TGTGCCAGCAGCATAAGCGATACGCAGTATTTT.

This clone was observed a single time. The chain joins TRBV6-5 to TRBJ1-3; no definite D call. Between the trimmed V and J ends, which lost 7 bases and 8 bases, there was a span of 18 bases. There are 14 residues in the CDR3. Germline V gene data show CDR1 as MNHEY and CDR2 as SVGAGI. In nucleotides, the CDR3 is TGTGCCAGCAAGCAGAGGGAGAGGATAGACACCATATATTTT. Translated: CASKQRERIDTIYF.

As for this clone: This CDR3 is also generated by other DNA sequences in the sample. The chain recombines TRBV18 with TRBJ1-2; D remains ambiguous. Trimming took 2 bases from V and 7 from J, leaving 14 bases between them. The CDR3 runs 14 residues. Per germline, CDR1 KGHSH and CDR2 LQKENI. This chain's CDR3 is CASSPSGEFGGYTF. Here the CDR3 DNA reads TGTGCCAGCTCACCAAGCGGGGAGTTTGGTGGCTACACCTTC.

This clone was picked up one time. This sequence joins TRBV3-1 (or the pseudogene TRBV3-2) and TRBJ2-6; D is unresolved. Trimming left V 0 bases short and J 4 bases short, with 10 bases between. The CDR3 sequence is 16 residues long. In germline, CDR1 is LGHDT, CDR2 YNNKEL (reference sequence). As DNA, the CDR3 is TGTGCCAGCAGCCAAGATCCCGGTTGGGGGGCCAACGTCCTGACTTTC. Translation gives CASSQDPGWGANVLTF.

The rearrangement links TRBV10-2 to TRBJ2-2; D unresolved. The CDR3 loop spans 13 amino acids. Germline values: CDR1 WSHSY, CDR2 SAAADI. Trimming took 3 bases from V and 5 from J, leaving 7 bases between them. The CDR3 DNA reads TGCGCCAGCAGTGATAGTAGAACCGGGGAGCTGTTTTTT. Amino acids: CASSDSRTGELFF.

The rearrangement links TRBV5-4 to TRBJ2-2; the D gene is possibly TRBD1 (6 bases). V was trimmed by 4 bases and J by 0 bases, leaving 13 bases between them. The germline V gene encodes CDR1 SGHNT and CDR2 YYREEE (reference sequence). CDR3 length equals 16 residues. The CDR3 protein is CASSQDSNSNTGELFF. CDR3 nucleotides: TGTGCCAGCAGCCAGGACAGTAACTCGAACACCGGGGAGCTGTTTTTT.

This sequence joins TRBV6-1 and TRBJ1-4, with 7 bases identical to TRBD1. With 1 base clipped from V and 8 bases from J, the junction kept 10 bases outside the gene matches. This CDR3 comprises 16 residues. Per the germline V gene, CDR1 is MNHNS and CDR2 is SASEGT. The DNA for the CDR3 is TGTGCCAGCAGTGAAGTGAGGACAGGTTGGAAGGAAAAACTGTTTTTT. Amino acids: CASSEVRTGWKEKLFF.

The CDR3 nucleotides read TGTGCCAGCAGTGAAACCGGGAACTATGGCTACACCTTC. The encoded protein is CASSETGNYGYTF. The chain links TRBV2 to TRBJ1-2; D is unclear. CDR1 SNHLY and CDR2 FYNNEI come from the germline V gene. V was trimmed by 2 bases and J by 2 bases, leaving 6 bases between them. The CDR3 spans 13 residues.